Sequencing of this T cell receptor (beta chain) was carried out in a study of esophageal squamous cell carcinoma under preoperative chemotherapy. Study information: Samples included peripheral blood T cells as well as tumor-infiltrating lymphocytes. General observations from the study: After treatment, tumor-infiltrating lymphocytes apparently came partly from blood T cells. Abundant clones tended to shrink rather than expand after paclitaxel-nedaplatin. Chemotherapy was followed by significantly higher TCR diversity in peripheral T cells only, not tumor-infiltrating lymphocytes.

As concerns this clonotype: The antigen is undetermined.

Documented time point: before preoperative PTX-NDP chemotherapy. The germline gives CDR1 MNHNS, CDR2 SASEGT. This CDR3 has 15 residues. Trimming at V came to 6 bases and at J to 8 bases, leaving 11 bases not matched to a gene. Using its own MiXCR run on the PCR reads, TCRdb lists one record per CDR3 protein. The sample has fewer than 15,000 distinct CDR3 sequences, around 50% seen once. The clonotype comes from a human donor with esophageal squamous cell carcinoma. The donor label of this sample is uncertain. The V call is TRBV6-1, the J call TRBJ2-1; 9 bases are shared with TRBD2. Collection took place from a patient given preoperative chemotherapy. CDR3 sequence (DNA): TGTGCCAGCAGCACAAGCGGGGGGACTTTCTATGAGCAGTTCTTC. Translated: CASSTSGGTFYEQFF.